This T cell receptor beta chain is drawn from a study of T cells expressing NK-cell markers. Findings and limits, study-wide: Dominant NKG2C+ clonotype frequencies of roughly 1.0-7.5% of CD8+ T cells were measured in a handful of donors.

Points on this clonotype: Its antigen is undetermined.

The length of the CDR3 is 16 residues. Germline V gives CDR1 SQVTM, CDR2 ANQGSEA. TCRdb re-called the 5' RACE reads and catalogs CDR3 proteins one per entry, DNA excluded. The sample yields more than 120,000 distinct CDR3 sequences, of which the top ten take up 9.5% to 15%. This chain links TRBV29-1 with TRBJ2-5; TCRdb calls TRBD2, which cannot be checked without DNA. This receptor was obtained from a man aged 18 to 29 in good health. Material for sequencing was blood T cells: a sorted CD56 or NKG2C T cell subset, CD4+ or CD8+ T cells, or bulk PBMC T cells (not recorded which). CDR3 sequence: CSVEGLAGPSGETQYF.